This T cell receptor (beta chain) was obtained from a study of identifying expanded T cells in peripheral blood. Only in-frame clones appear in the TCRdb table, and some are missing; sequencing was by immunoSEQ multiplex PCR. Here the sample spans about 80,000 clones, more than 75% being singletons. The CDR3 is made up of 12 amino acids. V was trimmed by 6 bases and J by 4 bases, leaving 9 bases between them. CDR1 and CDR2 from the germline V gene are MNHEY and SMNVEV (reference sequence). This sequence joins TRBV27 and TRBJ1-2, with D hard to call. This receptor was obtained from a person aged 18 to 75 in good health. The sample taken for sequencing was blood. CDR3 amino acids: CASSPGGYGYTF. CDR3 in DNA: TGTGCCAGCAGCCCAGGTGGCTATGGCTACACCTTC.